These 18 T cell receptor beta chains originate from one sample sequenced in a study of early T cells in non-severe SARS-CoV-2 infection. TCRdb recomputed calls from the 5' RACE reads with MiXCR, one row per CDR3 protein. The repertoire holds over 30,000 distinct CDR3 sequences, with 4.5% to 5% as singletons. Specimen: whole blood. The receptors shown here come from an adult who was a healthcare worker with PCR-confirmed SARS-CoV-2 infection or an uninfected control (not recorded which).

The V and J genes are TRBV6-5 and TRBJ1-3, with D uncertain. Looked up from germline, CDR1 is MNHEY and CDR2 is SVGAGI. The CDR3 is 15 residues long. V dropped 5 bases and J dropped 2 bases, with 13 bases sitting between them. In DNA, the CDR3 is TGTGCCAGCAGTCGAACGAACCTACCTGGAAACACCATATATTTT. It is translated as CASSRTNLPGNTIYF.

Only a few counts were recorded for this clonotype. V usage is TRBV12-3 or TRBV12-4 and J usage is TRBJ2-5; unclear D gene. The V end was cut by 3 bases, the J end by 4 bases, with 6 bases between. This CDR3 contains 12 residues. The CDR3: CASSFRLETQYF. As DNA, the CDR3 is TGTGCCAGCAGTTTTCGGTTAGAGACCCAGTACTTC.

The J gene is TRBJ2-3, the V gene TRBV28; no reliable D call. The length of the CDR3 is 13 residues. V was trimmed by 2 bases and J by 2 bases, leaving 5 bases between them. Per germline, CDR1 MDHEN and CDR2 SYDVKM. CDR3 nucleotide sequence: TGTGCCAGCAGTTTACAGGCCACAGATACGCAGTATTTT. Protein: CASSLQATDTQYF.

This clonotype came up many times. V usage is TRBV4-3 and J usage is TRBJ2-4; D is unresolved. V shed 0 bases and J shed 6 bases, with 6 bases lying between them. CDR1 is LGHNA, CDR2 YSLEER, per germline. The CDR3 totals 13 residues. Here the CDR3 reads CASSQDRLNIQYF. The CDR3 nucleotides are TGCGCCAGCAGCCAAGATCGGCTAAACATTCAGTACTTC.

This clonotype was picked up many times. The chain links TRBV4-1 to TRBJ2-1; possibly TRBD1 or TRBD2 for D (5 bases each). The V end lost 0 bases, the J end lost 2 bases, and 11 bases lay between the germline ends. Germline lookup yields CDR1 MGHRA and CDR2 YSYEKL. The CDR3 has 16 residues. The CDR3 is CASSQDGGSTYNEQFF. In nucleotides, the CDR3 is TGCGCCAGCAGCCAAGATGGGGGTTCTACCTACAATGAGCAGTTCTTC.

The rearrangement uses TRBV20-1 and TRBJ1-1; D is possibly TRBD1 (5 bases). V was cut by 6 bases and J by 1 base, with 12 bases left in between. The CDR3 has 13 residues. The germline V gene has CDR1 DFQATT and CDR2 SNEGSKA (reference sequence). In DNA form, the CDR3 reads TGCAGTGCCTCCGGACACCCGAACACTGAAGCTTTCTTT. This codes for CSASGHPNTEAFF.

V gene TRBV7-6 combines with J gene TRBJ2-2, with D maybe TRBD2 (6 bases). In germline, CDR1 is SGHVS, CDR2 FNYEAQ. This CDR3 spans 15 amino acids. V was trimmed by 4 bases and J by 6 bases, leaving 15 bases between them. As DNA, the CDR3 is TGTGCCAGCAGCTCCGCGGGGAGCAGTCCCGGGGAGCTGTTTTTT. This sequence encodes CASSSAGSSPGELFF.

This clonotype was counted ten times or more. The chain combines TRBV20-1 with TRBJ1-2; no firm D call. In germline, CDR1 is DFQATT, CDR2 SNEGSKA (reference sequence). This CDR3 comprises 14 residues. The V gene lost 5 bases and the J gene lost 6 bases, with 19 bases spanning the gap. The CDR3 bases are TGCAGTGCTCCAACGGGGTCCGCGGTTAATGGCTACACCTTC. It codes for CSAPTGSAVNGYTF.

By sample fraction, this clonotype is medium-sized (0.01 to 0.1%). The chain joins TRBV4-3 to TRBJ1-3; D is unclear. The CDR3 length is 15 residues. CDR1 and CDR2 (germline): LGHNA, YSLEER. V was trimmed by 0 bases and J by 4 bases, leaving 10 bases between them. The CDR3 DNA sequence: TGCGCCAGCAGCCAAGATCGTGGGGTCGGAAACACCATATATTTT. Encoded protein: CASSQDRGVGNTIYF.

The sample holds many counts of this clonotype. DNA of the CDR3: TGTGCCAGCAGCCCAGGACGGGACACTGAAGCTTTCTTT. It codes for CASSPGRDTEAFF. The chain joins TRBV7-6 to TRBJ1-1; D not resolved. The CDR3 runs 13 residues. The V end lost 5 bases, the J end lost 3 bases, and 10 bases lay between the germline ends. Germline-derived CDR1 and CDR2 are SGHVS and FNYEAQ.

This clonotype occurred many times. V is TRBV7-2 and J is TRBJ2-3, with 11 bases that match TRBD2. This CDR3 comprises 16 residues. Germline V gene lookup returns CDR1 SGHTA and CDR2 FQGNSA. The V segment lost 5 bases and the J segment 4 bases; nucleotides outside the gene matches: 8. For the CDR3, the DNA is TGTGCCAGCAGCCCCCGACTAGCGGGGATATCAGATACGCAGTATTTT. Amino acid sequence: CASSPRLAGISDTQYF.

In this sample, this clonotype turned up many times. V and J are TRBV3-1 and TRBJ1-1; D is undetermined. The CDR3 totals 13 residues. Trimming removed 2 bases from V and 0 bases from J, with 4 bases in between. Germline V gives CDR1 LGHDT, CDR2 YNNKEL (reference sequence). CDR3 nucleotides: TGTGCCAGCAGCCAATATTTGAACACTGAAGCTTTCTTT. Its translation is CASSQYLNTEAFF. Full variable domain (outside the CDR3, taken from reference TRBV3-1 and TRBJ1-1): DTAVSQTPKYLVTQMGNDKSIKCEQNLGHDTMYWYKQDSKKFLKIMFSYNNKELIINETVPNRFSPKSPDKAHLNLHINSLELGDSAVYFCASSQYLNTEAFFGQGTRLTVV.

This clonotype appeared many times. The V call is TRBV20-1, the J call TRBJ2-2; unclear D gene. Trimming left V 1 base short and J 6 bases short, with 3 bases between. The CDR3 covers 11 residues. CDR1 and CDR2 (germline): DFQATT, SNEGSKA (reference sequence). In DNA form, the CDR3 reads TGCAGTGCTAGAGGGTCCGGGGAGCTGTTTTTT. As protein: CSARGSGELFF.

This clonotype was recorded a few times. The rearrangement joins TRBV29-1 to TRBJ2-5, with TRBD1 matching 7 bases. This CDR3 is 14 amino acids long. The germline CDR1 and CDR2 sequences are SQVTM and ANQGSEA. The junction had 11 bases not matched to a gene; V was cut back by 5 bases and J by 5 bases. Written as DNA, the CDR3 is TGCAGCGTTCAGGGACAGTTAAGTGGGGAGACCCAGTACTTC. Translated: CSVQGQLSGETQYF. Full variable domain (outside the CDR3, taken from reference TRBV29-1 and TRBJ2-5): SAVISQKPSRDICQRGTSLTIQCQVDSQVTMMFWYRQQPGQSLTLIATANQGSEATYESGFVIDKFPISRPNLTFSTLTVSNMSPEDSSIYLCSVQGQLSGETQYFGPGTRLLVL.

This chain links TRBV27 with TRBJ2-7; possibly TRBD1 for D (6 bases). CDR1 and CDR2 from the germline V gene are MNHEY and SMNVEV (reference sequence). There are 14 residues in the CDR3. V lost 5 bases and J lost 5, with 16 bases in between. The CDR3 protein is CASSQQGTEHEQYF. For the CDR3, the DNA is TGTGCCAGCAGTCAACAGGGAACGGAGCACGAGCAGTACTTC.

This clonotype was seen repeatedly, ten times or more. V gene TRBV28 combines with J gene TRBJ1-1, with TRBD1 matching 7 bases. This CDR3 region has 13 residues. The trim removed 7 bases at V and 0 bases at J, leaving 2 bases unmatched. Per germline, CDR1 MDHEN and CDR2 SYDVKM. The CDR3 loop is CASTGGVNTEAFF. In DNA form, the CDR3 reads TGTGCCAGCACAGGGGGGGTGAACACTGAAGCTTTCTTT.

The table lists this clonotype with many counts. V is TRBV20-1 and J is TRBJ2-5, with 10 bases that match TRBD1. CDR3 length: 15 amino acids. Germline V gene data show CDR1 as DFQATT and CDR2 as SNEGSKA (reference sequence). V lost 7 bases to trimming and J lost 5 bases; unmatched junction nucleotides: 13. CDR3 protein: CSGLPRTGGLETQYF. CDR3 DNA: TGCAGTGGGTTGCCCAGGACAGGGGGTTTGGAGACCCAGTACTTC.

This clonotype was observed many times. The V gene is TRBV19, the J gene TRBJ1-5, with D perhaps matching TRBD1 (5 bases). The CDR3 spans 18 residues. The germline CDR1 and CDR2 sequences are LNHDA and SQIVND (reference sequence). The V end was cut by 5 bases, the J end by 1 base, with 21 bases between. The CDR3 DNA reads TGTGCCAGTAGTCTATCAATGGGGCGAGATGGGAGCAATCAGCCCCAGCATTTT. Translated, it gives CASSLSMGRDGSNQPQHF.